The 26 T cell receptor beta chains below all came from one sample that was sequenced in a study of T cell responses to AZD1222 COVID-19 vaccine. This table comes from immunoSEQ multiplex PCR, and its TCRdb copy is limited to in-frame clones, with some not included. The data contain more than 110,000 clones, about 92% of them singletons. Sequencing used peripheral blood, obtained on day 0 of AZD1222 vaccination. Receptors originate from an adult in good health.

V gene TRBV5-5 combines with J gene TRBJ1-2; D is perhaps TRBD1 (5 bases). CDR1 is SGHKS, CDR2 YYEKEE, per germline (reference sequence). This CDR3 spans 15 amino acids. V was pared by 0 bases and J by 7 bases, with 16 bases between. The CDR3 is CASSLAWGGYSGYTF. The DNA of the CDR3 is TGTGCCAGCAGCTTGGCTTGGGGGGGTTATAGTGGCTACACCTTC.

The CDR3 DNA reads as TGTGCCTCATCCGAAGGCCCGGGCACCGGGGAGCTGTTTTTT. It encodes CASSEGPGTGELFF. The V gene is TRBV19, the J gene TRBJ2-2; D unclear. Germline V gives CDR1 LNHDA, CDR2 SQIVND (reference sequence). The CDR3 is 14 amino acids. V was pared by 11 bases and J by 4 bases, with 17 bases between.

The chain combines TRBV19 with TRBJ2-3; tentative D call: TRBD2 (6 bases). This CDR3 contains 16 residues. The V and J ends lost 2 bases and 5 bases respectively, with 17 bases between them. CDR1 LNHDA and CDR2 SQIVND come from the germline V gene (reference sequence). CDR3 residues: CASSILGRDSIDTQYF. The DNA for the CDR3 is TGTGCCAGTAGTATACTGGGCAGGGACTCCATAGATACGCAGTATTTT. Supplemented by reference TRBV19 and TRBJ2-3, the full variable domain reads DGGITQSPKYLFRKEGQNVTLSCEQNLNHDAMYWYRQDPGQGLRLIYYSQIVNDFQKGDIAEGYSVSREKKESFPLTVTSAQKNPTAFYLCASSILGRDSIDTQYFGPGTRLTVL.

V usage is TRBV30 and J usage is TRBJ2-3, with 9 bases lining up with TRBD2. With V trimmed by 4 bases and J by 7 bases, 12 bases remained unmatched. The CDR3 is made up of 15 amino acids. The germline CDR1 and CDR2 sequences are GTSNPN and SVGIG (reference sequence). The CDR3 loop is CAWNAPSAGGYTQYF. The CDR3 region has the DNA TGTGCCTGGAATGCCCCTTCAGCGGGGGGATATACGCAGTATTTT.

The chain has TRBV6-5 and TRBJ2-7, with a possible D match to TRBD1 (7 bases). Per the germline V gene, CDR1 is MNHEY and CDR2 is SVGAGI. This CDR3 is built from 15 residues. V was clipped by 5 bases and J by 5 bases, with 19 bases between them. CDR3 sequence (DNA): TGTGCCAGCAGTCCCCAGGGGGGCCTGATGGACGAGCAGTACTTC. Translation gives CASSPQGGLMDEQYF.

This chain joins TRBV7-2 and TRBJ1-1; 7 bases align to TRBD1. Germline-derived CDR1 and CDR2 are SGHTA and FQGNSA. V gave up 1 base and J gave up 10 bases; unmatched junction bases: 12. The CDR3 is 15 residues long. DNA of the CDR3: TGTGCCAGCAGCTTAGAGACAGGGAGCCAGGGTTCAGCTTTCTTT. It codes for CASSLETGSQGSAFF. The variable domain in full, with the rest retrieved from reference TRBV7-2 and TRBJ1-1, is GAGVSQSPSNKVTEKGKDVELRCDPISGHTALYWYRQSLGQGLEFLIYFQGNSAPDKSGLPSDRFSAERTGGSVSTLTIQRTQQEDSAVYLCASSLETGSQGSAFFGQGTRLTVV.

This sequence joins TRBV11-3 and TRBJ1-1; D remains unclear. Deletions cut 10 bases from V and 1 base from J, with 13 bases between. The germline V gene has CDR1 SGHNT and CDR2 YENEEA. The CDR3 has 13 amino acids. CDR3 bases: TGTGCCACCCGTCCGGTTCGGAACACTGAAGCTTTCTTT. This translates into CATRPVRNTEAFF.

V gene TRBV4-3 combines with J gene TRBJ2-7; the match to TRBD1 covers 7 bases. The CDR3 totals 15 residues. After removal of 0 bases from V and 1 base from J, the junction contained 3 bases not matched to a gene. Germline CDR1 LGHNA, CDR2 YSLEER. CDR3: CASSQEAGGSYEQYF. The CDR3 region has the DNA TGCGCCAGCAGCCAAGAGGCAGGGGGTTCCTACGAGCAGTACTTC.

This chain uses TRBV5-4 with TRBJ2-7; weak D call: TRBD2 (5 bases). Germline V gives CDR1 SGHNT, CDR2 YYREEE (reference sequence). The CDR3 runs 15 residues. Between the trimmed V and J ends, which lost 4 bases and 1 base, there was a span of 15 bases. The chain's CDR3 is CASSHGGEGSYEQYF. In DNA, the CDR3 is TGTGCCAGCAGCCACGGTGGCGAGGGATCCTACGAGCAGTACTTC.

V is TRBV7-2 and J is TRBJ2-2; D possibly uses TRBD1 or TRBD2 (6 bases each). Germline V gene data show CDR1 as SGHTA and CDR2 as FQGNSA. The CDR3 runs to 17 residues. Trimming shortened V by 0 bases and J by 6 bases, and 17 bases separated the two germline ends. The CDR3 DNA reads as TGTGCCAGCAGCTTAGCGCCAACCGGGGGCGGCCCCGGGGAGCTGTTTTTT. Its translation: CASSLAPTGGGPGELFF.

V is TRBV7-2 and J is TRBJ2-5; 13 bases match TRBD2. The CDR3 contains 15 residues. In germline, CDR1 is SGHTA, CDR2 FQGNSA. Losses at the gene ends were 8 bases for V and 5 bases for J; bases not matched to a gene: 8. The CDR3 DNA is TGTGCCAGCCGTCAAACTAGCGGGGGGGCCGAGACCCAGTACTTC. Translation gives CASRQTSGGAETQYF.

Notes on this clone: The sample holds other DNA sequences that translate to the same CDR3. The CDR3 sequence: CAWSVQGNQPQHF. CDR3 nucleotides: TGTGCCTGGAGTGTACAGGGAAATCAGCCCCAGCATTTT. The chain recombines TRBV30 with TRBJ1-5, with TRBD1 as a possible D gene (6 bases). The CDR3 has 13 residues. The V gene's germline CDR1 is GTSNPN and CDR2 SVGIG (reference sequence). The ends were cut back, 0 bases at V and 4 bases at J, with 7 bases in the middle.

The CDR3 DNA is TGCGCCAGCAGCCAAGATGCAAGGGCTGTGACTGAAGCTTTCTTT. Translating it yields CASSQDARAVTEAFF. V and J are TRBV4-1 and TRBJ1-1; D is ambiguous. The V end was cut by 0 bases, the J end by 5 bases, with 13 bases between. The germline V gene has CDR1 MGHRA and CDR2 YSYEKL. The length of the CDR3 is 15 residues.

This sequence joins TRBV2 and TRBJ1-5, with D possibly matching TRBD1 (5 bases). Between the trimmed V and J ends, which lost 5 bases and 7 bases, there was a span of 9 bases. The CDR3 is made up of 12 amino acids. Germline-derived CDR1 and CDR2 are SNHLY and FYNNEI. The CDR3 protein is CASSRDRQPQHF. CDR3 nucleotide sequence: TGTGCCAGCAGTCGCGACAGACAGCCCCAGCATTTT.

The CDR3 region is CASGLLPGRGETQYF. CDR3 sequence (DNA): TGTGCTAGTGGACTTTTGCCGGGCAGGGGGGAGACCCAGTACTTC. The chain combines TRBV12-5 with TRBJ2-5; 7 positions agree with TRBD1. Trimming removed 6 bases from V and 5 bases from J; junction bases left unmatched: 12. The length of the CDR3 is 15 residues. The germline V gene has CDR1 LGHNT and CDR2 FRNRAP.

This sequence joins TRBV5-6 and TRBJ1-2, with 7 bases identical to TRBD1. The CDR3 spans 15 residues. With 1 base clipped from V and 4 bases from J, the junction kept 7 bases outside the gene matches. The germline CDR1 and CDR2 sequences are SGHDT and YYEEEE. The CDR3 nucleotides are TGTGCCAGCAGCTTGTGGTACAGGGGCGTCTATGGCTACACCTTC. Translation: CASSLWYRGVYGYTF.

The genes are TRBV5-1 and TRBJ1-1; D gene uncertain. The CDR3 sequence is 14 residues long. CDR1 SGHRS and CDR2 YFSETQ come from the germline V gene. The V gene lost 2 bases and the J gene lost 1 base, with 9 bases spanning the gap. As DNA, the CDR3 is TGCGCCAGCAGCTTTTTGGCGGGGAACACTGAAGCTTTCTTT. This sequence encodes CASSFLAGNTEAFF.

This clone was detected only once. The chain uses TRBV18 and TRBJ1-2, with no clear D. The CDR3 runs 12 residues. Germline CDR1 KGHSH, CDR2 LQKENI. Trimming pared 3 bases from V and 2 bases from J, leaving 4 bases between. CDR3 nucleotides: TGTGCCAGCTCACCGGACAACTATGGCTACACCTTC. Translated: CASSPDNYGYTF.

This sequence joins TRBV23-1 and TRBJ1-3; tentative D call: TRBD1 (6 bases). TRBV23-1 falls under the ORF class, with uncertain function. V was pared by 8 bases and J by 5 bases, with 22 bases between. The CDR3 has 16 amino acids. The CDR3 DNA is TGCGCCAGCCCCCATGATGAGACAGGATTTCGAAACACCATATATTTT. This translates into CASPHDETGFRNTIYF.

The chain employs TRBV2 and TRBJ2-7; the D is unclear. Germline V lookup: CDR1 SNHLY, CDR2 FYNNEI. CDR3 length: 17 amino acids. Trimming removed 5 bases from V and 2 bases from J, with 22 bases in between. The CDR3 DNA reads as TGTGCCAGCAGTAAGAATTTCCCTGGAATCCTTCCCTACGAGCAGTACTTC. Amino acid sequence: CASSKNFPGILPYEQYF.

The CDR3 reads CASSLVSGTEAFF. CDR3 sequence (DNA): TGTGCCAGCAGCTTAGTTTCGGGCACTGAAGCTTTCTTT. V is TRBV11-2 and J is TRBJ1-1; D is uncertain. The length of the CDR3 is 13 residues. V gave up 1 base and J gave up 4 bases, with 7 bases separating them. Germline assignment: CDR1 SGHAT and CDR2 FQNNGV.

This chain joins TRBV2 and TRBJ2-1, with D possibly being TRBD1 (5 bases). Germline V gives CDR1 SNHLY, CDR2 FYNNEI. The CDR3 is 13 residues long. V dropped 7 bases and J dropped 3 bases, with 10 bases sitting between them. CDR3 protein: CASNLDSYNEQFF. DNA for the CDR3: TGTGCCAGCAATCTCGACAGCTACAATGAGCAGTTCTTC.

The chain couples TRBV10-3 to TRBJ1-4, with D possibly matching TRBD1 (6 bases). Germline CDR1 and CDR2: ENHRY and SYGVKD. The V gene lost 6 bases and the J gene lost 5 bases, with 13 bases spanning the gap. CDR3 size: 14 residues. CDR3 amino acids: CAIRPGQPNEKLFF. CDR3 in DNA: TGTGCCATCAGGCCGGGACAACCGAATGAAAAACTGTTTTTT.

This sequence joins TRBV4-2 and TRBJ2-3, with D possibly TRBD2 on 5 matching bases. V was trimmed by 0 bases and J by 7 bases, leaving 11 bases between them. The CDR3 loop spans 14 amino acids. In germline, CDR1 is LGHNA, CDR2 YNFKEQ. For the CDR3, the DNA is TGTGCCAGCAGCCAAGAATCTAGCTTACATACGCAGTATTTT. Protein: CASSQESSLHTQYF.

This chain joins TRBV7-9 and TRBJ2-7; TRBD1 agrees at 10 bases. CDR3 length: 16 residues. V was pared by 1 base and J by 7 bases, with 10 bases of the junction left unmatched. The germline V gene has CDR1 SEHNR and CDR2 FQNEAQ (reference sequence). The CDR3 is CASSLGFGTGEYEQYF. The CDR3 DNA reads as TGTGCCAGCAGCTTAGGGTTTGGGACAGGGGAATATGAGCAGTACTTC.

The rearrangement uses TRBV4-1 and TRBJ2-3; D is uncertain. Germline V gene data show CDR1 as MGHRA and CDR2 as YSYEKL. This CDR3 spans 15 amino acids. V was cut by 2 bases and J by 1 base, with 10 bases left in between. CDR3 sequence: CASSQRAPGTDTQYF. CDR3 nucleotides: TGCGCCAGCAGCCAACGTGCTCCAGGCACAGATACGCAGTATTTT.